This passage covers 21 T cell receptor beta chains from one sample sequenced in a study of shared clonotypes between healthy human individuals. Libraries were prepared by immunoSEQ multiplex PCR; TCRdb keeps only in-frame clonotypes and omits some of them. Of about 490,000 clones in the sample, more than 65% were seen once. Sequencing was done on a sample of PBMCs. These receptors came from a woman aged 40 to 50 in good health. Some clones in this sample may be carry-over from other donors' samples.

This chain uses TRBV4-3 with TRBJ2-2, with 7 bases identical to TRBD2. Germline-derived CDR1 and CDR2 are LGHNA and YSLEER. This CDR3 has 17 amino acids. After removal of 1 base from V and 4 bases from J, the junction contained 9 bases not matched to a gene. CDR3 amino acids: CASSQAGLVGGTGELFF. CDR3 nucleotide sequence: TGCGCCAGCAGCCAAGCTGGACTAGTCGGGGGCACCGGGGAGCTGTTTTTT.

In its sample, this clone was seen once. A clone one base away is much larger, so this may be a read error. Additional DNA sequences in this sample encode the identical CDR3. The rearrangement links TRBV5-4 to TRBJ2-7; 7 bases match TRBD1. The CDR3 sequence is 12 residues long. The V gene's germline CDR1 is SGHNT and CDR2 YYREEE (reference sequence). V trimming: 4 bases; J trimming: 3 bases; junction bases outside the gene matches: 1. The CDR3 DNA sequence: TGTGCCAGCAGCCGGGACAGCTACGAGCAGTACTTC. Amino acids: CASSRDSYEQYF.

V usage is TRBV5-1 and J usage is TRBJ2-1, with a weak D call TRBD1 (6 bases). Trimming removed 3 bases from V and 5 bases from J, with 9 bases in between. This CDR3 region has 13 residues. Looked up from germline, CDR1 is SGHRS and CDR2 is YFSETQ. The CDR3 sequence: CASSWTADNEQFF. CDR3 nucleotide sequence: TGCGCCAGCAGCTGGACAGCGGACAATGAGCAGTTCTTC.

The chain links TRBV7-8 to TRBJ2-7; D unresolved. This CDR3 has 12 residues. Trimming cost V 6 bases and J 2 bases, with 8 bases left between them. Germline CDR1 reads SGHVS; CDR2 reads FQNEAQ. CDR3 amino acids: CASSSRTYEQYF. The CDR3 DNA is TGTGCCAGCAGTTCTAGGACCTACGAGCAGTACTTC.

This CDR3 reads CASSVSGTGSTEAFF. The CDR3 DNA sequence: TGCGCCAGCAGTGTCTCCGGGACAGGGTCAACTGAAGCTTTCTTT. The V gene is TRBV10-1, the J gene TRBJ1-1, with 9 bases fitting TRBD1. CDR1 is WNHNN, CDR2 SYGVQD, per germline (reference sequence). After removal of 4 bases from V and 5 bases from J, the junction contained 8 bases not matched to a gene. This CDR3 is built from 15 residues.

The gene calls are TRBV30 and TRBJ2-1, with D unresolved. V was trimmed by 5 bases and J by 2 bases, leaving 10 bases between them. This CDR3 spans 13 amino acids. Germline values: CDR1 GTSNPN, CDR2 SVGIG (reference sequence). Written as DNA, the CDR3 is TGTGCCTGGGCCCCTATACCCTACAATGAGCAGTTCTTC. Translation: CAWAPIPYNEQFF.

About this clone itself: A much larger clonotype is one base distant, so this may be a read error. This rearrangement joins TRBV6-6 to TRBJ1-1; D unresolved. The V and J ends lost 2 bases and 3 bases respectively, with 10 bases between them. Germline V gene sequence: CDR1 MNHNY, CDR2 SVGAGI (reference sequence). This CDR3 is built from 14 residues. Here the CDR3 DNA reads TGTGCCAGCAGTTACGAGAGATACGACACTGAAGCTTTCTTT. It encodes CASSYERYDTEAFF.

This clone has a handful of counts. The V gene is TRBV19, the J gene TRBJ1-1, with D uncertain. The CDR3 loop spans 14 amino acids. Germline V gene lookup returns CDR1 LNHDA and CDR2 SQIVND (reference sequence). The ends were cut back, 5 bases at V and 1 base at J, with 11 bases in the middle. CDR3 DNA: TGTGCCAGTAGTCCCAGACGTAAGAACACTGAAGCTTTCTTT. It is translated as CASSPRRKNTEAFF.

The J gene is TRBJ2-7, the V gene TRBV7-9; 8 bases fit TRBD1. The CDR3 loop spans 15 amino acids. In germline, CDR1 is SEHNR, CDR2 FQNEAQ (reference sequence). With V trimmed by 3 bases and J by 5 bases, 9 bases remained unmatched. The CDR3 DNA reads TGTGCCAGCAGCTTCTTTCTACAGGGGGGCCACGAGCAGTACTTC. Translation gives CASSFFLQGGHEQYF.

The V call is TRBV19, the J call TRBJ1-2, with TRBD1 matching 9 bases. Germline assignment: CDR1 LNHDA and CDR2 SQIVND (reference sequence). This CDR3 is 16 amino acids long. The trim removed 5 bases at V and 3 bases at J, leaving 10 bases unmatched. The CDR3 bases are TGTGCCAGTAGTCTCCTGGACAGGGGAGTTGACTATGGCTACACCTTC. Translating gives CASSLLDRGVDYGYTF.

This clone was seen more than once but under ten times. V gene TRBV2 combines with J gene TRBJ2-2, with unresolved D. Germline-derived CDR1 and CDR2 are SNHLY and FYNNEI. The length of the CDR3 is 14 residues. V was shortened by 3 bases and J by 3 bases, with 8 bases between the two germline ends. CDR3 loop: CASSDIADTGELFF. In DNA, the CDR3 is TGTGCCAGCAGTGATATCGCTGACACCGGGGAGCTGTTTTTT.

The chain joins TRBV7-9 to TRBJ2-7; possibly TRBD2 for D (6 bases). Trimming left V 4 bases short and J 4 bases short, with 14 bases between. Per germline, CDR1 SEHNR and CDR2 FQNEAQ (reference sequence). The CDR3 covers 14 residues. This chain's CDR3 is CASSSPQGGYEQYF. The CDR3 DNA is TGTGCCAGCAGCTCCCCGCAGGGAGGATACGAGCAGTACTTC.

J is TRBJ1-1 and V is TRBV10-3, with TRBD1 as a possible D gene (5 bases). The CDR3 runs 11 residues. Trimming took 7 bases from V and 7 from J, leaving 10 bases between them. CDR1 ENHRY and CDR2 SYGVKD come from the germline V gene. The CDR3 DNA follows: TGTGCCATCACTGGTGGGGGTGAAGCTTTCTTT. Translating it yields CAITGGGEAFF.

Comment on this clone: With a far larger clone one base away, a read error is the likely cause. The chain recombines TRBV11-3 with TRBJ2-1, with D hard to call. This CDR3 comprises 13 residues. Germline CDR1 SGHNT, CDR2 YENEEA. The CDR3 region has the DNA TGTGCCAGCAGCTTAGGCGCTAACAATGGGCAGTTCTTC. Translating it yields CASSLGANNGQFF.

V usage is TRBV18 and J usage is TRBJ2-1; D assignment may be TRBD1 or TRBD2 (7 bases each). Trimming stripped 7 bases from V and 9 bases from J, with 13 bases between. This CDR3 spans 12 amino acids. Germline CDR1 is KGHSH and CDR2 is LQKENI. In DNA form, the CDR3 reads TGTGCCAGCTACGACAGGGAGGGTGAGCAGTTCTTC. Protein sequence: CASYDREGEQFF. Using reference TRBV18 and TRBJ2-1 for the parts outside the CDR3, the full variable domain is NAGVMQNPRHLVRRRGQEARLRCSPMKGHSHVYWYRQLPEEGLKFMVYLQKENIIDESGMPKERFSAEFPKEGPSILRIQQVVRGDSAAYFCASYDREGEQFFGPGTRLTVL.

A word on this clone: Given a far larger clone just one base away, this is likely a sequencing read error. Distinct nucleotide sequences in the sample also encode this CDR3. CDR3: CSASPQETQYF. The CDR3 DNA reads TGCAGTGCCAGCCCCCAAGAGACCCAGTACTTC. This chain uses TRBV20-1 with TRBJ2-5; D uncertain. The CDR3 is 11 residues long. Germline CDR1 reads DFQATT; CDR2 reads SNEGSKA (reference sequence). The V end was cut by 6 bases, the J end by 1 base, with 6 bases between.

The gene calls are TRBV5-1 and TRBJ1-2; the D is unclear. Germline CDR1 reads SGHRS; CDR2 reads YFSETQ. V shed 4 bases and J shed 3 bases, with 19 bases lying between them. The CDR3 spans 16 residues. The CDR3 sequence is CASSPHDPGSYYGYTF. For the CDR3, the DNA is TGCGCCAGCAGCCCCCACGATCCTGGCAGTTACTATGGCTACACCTTC.

The chain is built from TRBV4-1 and TRBJ1-4; no clear D gene. Germline CDR1 is MGHRA and CDR2 is YSYEKL. V was shortened by 0 bases and J by 7 bases, with 12 bases between the two germline ends. The CDR3 contains 15 residues. DNA for the CDR3: TGCGCCAGCAGCCAAGAACGAGGGAGCGGTGAAAAACTGTTTTTT. It yields the protein CASSQERGSGEKLFF.

The genes are TRBV11-2 and TRBJ2-3, with unresolved D. CDR1 and CDR2 from the germline V gene are SGHAT and FQNNGV. This CDR3 region has 12 residues. V shed 6 bases and J shed 7 bases, with 11 bases lying between them. CDR3: CASSPGHNTQYF. The CDR3 DNA sequence: TGTGCCAGCAGTCCCGGGCACAATACGCAGTATTTT.

This clone is a singleton in its sample. With only one base between it and a far larger clone, this is likely a read error. Other DNA sequences in this specimen translate into the identical CDR3. The V call is TRBV28, the J call TRBJ1-1, with D perhaps TRBD1 (6 bases). The CDR3 has 15 residues. Germline V CDR1 and CDR2: MDHEN, SYDVKM. For the CDR3, the DNA is TGTGCCAGCAGTTTACTGATGGGGGCAGACACTGAAGCCTTCTTT. It is translated as CASSLLMGADTEAFF. The full variable domain, completed using reference TRBV28 and TRBJ1-1, is DVKVTQSSRYLVKRTGEKVFLECVQDMDHENMFWYRQDPGLGLRLIYFSYDVKMKEKGDIPEGYSVSREKKERFSLILESASTNQTSMYLCASSLLMGADTEAFFGQGTRLTVV.

The genes are TRBV4-1 and TRBJ2-7; D is perhaps TRBD2 (6 bases). This CDR3 is 15 amino acids long. The V end was cut by 0 bases, the J end by 2 bases, with 11 bases between. Germline V gene sequence: CDR1 MGHRA, CDR2 YSYEKL. This CDR3 reads CASSQELAVPYEQYF. The DNA for the CDR3 is TGCGCCAGCAGCCAAGAACTAGCAGTCCCCTACGAGCAGTACTTC.